This T cell receptor (beta chain) is from a study of blood T cell repertoires in COVID-19. Whole-study context: Researchers got acute and convalescent COVID-19 samples from the United States, Italy and Spain. Sample material is recorded as cDNA or gDNA derived from T cells, B-cell-depleted T cells, or PBMCs.

In the authors' methods: Reference gene primer amplification yielded estimated nucleated cell counts. Sequencing used immunoSEQ multiplex PCR; TCRdb keeps in-frame clones, though not all of them. Clonal size and the V and J genes are those of that table, whereas D and trimming came from the DNA. The table has 75,000 or so clones, around 85% seen once. V lost 2 bases and J 4 bases, leaving 12 bases between the germline ends. Germline V gives CDR1 SEHNR, CDR2 FQNEAQ (reference sequence). There are 14 residues in the CDR3. The TCR sequence derives from a woman older than 75 with active or convalescent COVID-19. The V and J genes are TRBV7-9 and TRBJ2-7; D possibly corresponds to TRBD2 (5 bases). The sequenced sample consisted of peripheral blood. In DNA, the CDR3 is TGTGCCAGCAGCTTACCGGGAACACCTTACGAGCAGTACTTC. Translation: CASSLPGTPYEQYF.